This T cell receptor beta chain appears in the sequencing data of a study of T cell responses to AZD1222 COVID-19 vaccine. Clones were read by immunoSEQ multiplex PCR, and TCRdb kept only the in-frame ones, dropping some. The sample carries some 120,000 clones, approximately 86% recorded once. The input for sequencing was peripheral blood, taken on day 0 of AZD1222 vaccination. This TCR was recovered from an adult in good health.

CDR3 sequence reads: CASRAPGSSYEQYF. The CDR3 DNA reads TGTGCCAGCAGGGCCCCAGGATCTTCCTACGAGCAGTACTTC. The chain recombines TRBV28 with TRBJ2-7; unclear D gene. CDR1 MDHEN and CDR2 SYDVKM come from the germline V gene. The CDR3 contains 14 residues. V lost 6 bases and J 1 base, leaving 13 bases between the germline ends.